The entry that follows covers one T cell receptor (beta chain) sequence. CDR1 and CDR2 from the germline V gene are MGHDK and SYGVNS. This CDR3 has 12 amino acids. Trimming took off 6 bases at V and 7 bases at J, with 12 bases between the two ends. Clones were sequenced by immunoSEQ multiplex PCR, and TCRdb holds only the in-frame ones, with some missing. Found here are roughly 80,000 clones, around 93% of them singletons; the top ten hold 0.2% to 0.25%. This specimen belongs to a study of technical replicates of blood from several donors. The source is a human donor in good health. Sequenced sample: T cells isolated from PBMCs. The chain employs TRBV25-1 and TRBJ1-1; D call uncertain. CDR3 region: CASRIITGEAFF. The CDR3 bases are TGTGCCAGCAGAATCATTACCGGTGAAGCTTTCTTT.